This TCR beta chain was observed in a study of OX40 agonist ivuxolimab in advanced cancers. Findings and caveats of the study: In a subset of nonresponders, normalized T-cell clonal expansion was also low.

Germline V lookup: CDR1 KGHSH, CDR2 LQKENI. The CDR3 is 14 residues long. The V end lost 3 bases, the J end lost 4 bases, and 12 bases lay between the germline ends. Comments on this clone: Antigen unknown.

Assay used: immunoSEQ multiplex PCR; TCRdb lists only in-frame clones, some missing. Of about 60,000 clones listed, about 86% were seen once; the top ten hold 3.9%. Sequenced here: CD4+ or CD8+ T cells sorted from blood, sampled in a trial of the OX40 agonist ivuxolimab. The clonotype comes from an adult with an advanced solid tumor such as melanoma, head and neck, liver or kidney cancer. The rearrangement joins TRBV18 to TRBJ1-1, with D hard to call. Here the CDR3 reads CASSPSAGGTEAFF. The CDR3 region has the DNA TGTGCCAGCTCACCGTCGGCAGGCGGCACTGAAGCTTTCTTT.